This T cell receptor (beta chain) appears in the sequencing data of a study of yellow fever vaccine responses in identical twins. Study-level findings and limits: Twins showed a vaccine T cell response that reportedly seemed partly convergent, partly personalized.

TCRdb reanalysed the RT-PCR reads using MiXCR and keeps one entry per CDR3 protein. The profile shows roughly 15,000 distinct CDR3 sequences, roughly 84% of them singletons. A note on this clonotype: Antigen specificity is unknown.

This TCR came from a woman younger than 30 who received the yellow fever vaccine. This sample comprised T cells from blood (PBMCs), unsorted or a sorted subset (not recorded which), obtained before or after yellow fever vaccination (not recorded which).

CDR3 protein: CASSLDQAWGTQYF. The CDR3 DNA follows: TGTGCCAGCAGCTTAGATCAGGCTTGGGGGACCCAGTACTTC. The chain has TRBV7-9 and TRBJ2-5; no clear D. The germline CDR1 and CDR2 sequences are SEHNR and FQNEAQ (reference sequence). The CDR3 covers 14 residues. V was clipped by 1 base and J by 7 bases, with 13 bases between them.